This TCR beta chain came from a study of human T cells and chemical hapten exposure. Each CDR3 protein gets one entry after TCRdb re-called the RACE reads with MiXCR. The sample consists of some 52,000 distinct CDR3 sequences, about 11% of them appearing once. Specified time point: patch test 1, 2 weeks after DPC sensitization. Treatment described: therapeutic diphenylcyclopropenone sensitization with weekly scalp DPC. Blood, whole and unfractionated, served as the source for total RNA extraction. CDR3 size: 15 residues. V was clipped by 6 bases and J by 7 bases; unmatched bases: 11. In germline, CDR1 is MDHEN, CDR2 SYDVKM.

The source was whole blood, collected in connection with sensitization to the hapten diphenylcyclopropenone (DPC). The receptor's source is a middle-aged woman with alopecia areata. Some clones in this sample may be carry-over from other donors' samples. The chain uses TRBV28 and TRBJ2-7, with 11 bases fitting TRBD1. The CDR3 region has the DNA TGTGCCAGCAGCTCCCATGGACAGGGGGCGAGGGAGCAGTACTTC. Protein sequence: CASSSHGQGAREQYF.